This TCR beta chain was captured by sequencing in a study of siplizumab effects on memory and regulatory T cells. The CDR3 is made up of 14 amino acids. Germline V gene sequence: CDR1 SGHTA, CDR2 FQGTGA. V was shortened by 2 bases and J by 3 bases, with 9 bases between the two germline ends. Assays were performed on about 100,000 TCR templates per sample. Only in-frame clones appear in the TCRdb table, and some are missing; sequencing was by immunoSEQ multiplex PCR. The data hold about 100,000 clones, with more than 85% observed a single time. Study-level points and caveats: No more than a minor fraction of alloreactive clones could be traced back to unstimulated subsets. Proliferating siplizumab-culture Treg suppressive function went unconfirmed.

In the case of this clone: What it binds is not known.

The chain employs TRBV7-3 and TRBJ2-3; no definite D call. The source is a human donor in good health. Sequenced sample: CD4+ T cells sorted from blood. CDR3 DNA: TGTGCCAGCAGCTTATTAGTCGGGACAGATACGCAGTATTTT. This encodes CASSLLVGTDTQYF.